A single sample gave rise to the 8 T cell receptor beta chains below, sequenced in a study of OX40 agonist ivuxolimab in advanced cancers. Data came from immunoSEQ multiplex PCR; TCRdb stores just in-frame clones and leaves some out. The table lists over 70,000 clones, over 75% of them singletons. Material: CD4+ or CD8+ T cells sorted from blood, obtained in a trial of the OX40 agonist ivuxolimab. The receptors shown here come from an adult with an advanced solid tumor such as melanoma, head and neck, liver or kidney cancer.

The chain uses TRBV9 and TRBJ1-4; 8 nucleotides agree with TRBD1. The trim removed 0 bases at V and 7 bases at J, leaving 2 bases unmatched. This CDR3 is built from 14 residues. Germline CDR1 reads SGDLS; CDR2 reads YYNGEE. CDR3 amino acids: CASSVEQGGEKLFF. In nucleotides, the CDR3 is TGTGCCAGCAGCGTAGAACAGGGGGGTGAAAAACTGTTTTTT. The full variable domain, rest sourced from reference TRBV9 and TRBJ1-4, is DSGVTQTPKHLITATGQRVTLRCSPRSGDLSVYWYQQSLDQGLQFLIQYYNGEERAKGNILERFSAQQFPDLHSELNLSSLELGDSALYFCASSVEQGGEKLFFGSGTQLSVL.

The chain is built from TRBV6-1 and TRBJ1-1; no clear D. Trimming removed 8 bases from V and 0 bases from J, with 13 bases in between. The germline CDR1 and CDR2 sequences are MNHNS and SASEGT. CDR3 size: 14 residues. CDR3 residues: CASLGFALNTEAFF. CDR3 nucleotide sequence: TGTGCCAGCCTTGGATTCGCGTTGAACACTGAAGCTTTCTTT.

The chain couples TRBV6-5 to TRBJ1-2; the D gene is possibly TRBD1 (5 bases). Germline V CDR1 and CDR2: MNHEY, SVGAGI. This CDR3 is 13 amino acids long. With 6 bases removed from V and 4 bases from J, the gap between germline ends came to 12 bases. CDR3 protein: CASRGVGGYGYTF. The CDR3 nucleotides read TGTGCCAGCAGAGGGGTCGGGGGCTATGGCTACACCTTC.

CDR3 protein: CASSRGAANTGELFF. CDR3 bases: TGTGCCAGCAGCCGGGGGGCCGCGAACACCGGGGAGCTGTTTTTT. The V gene is TRBV11-3, the J gene TRBJ2-2, with D perhaps TRBD2 (7 bases). The germline V gene encodes CDR1 SGHNT and CDR2 YENEEA. V lost 5 bases to trimming and J lost 0 bases, with 10 bases between them. The CDR3 loop spans 15 amino acids. Supplemented by reference TRBV11-3 and TRBJ2-2, the full variable domain reads EAGVVQSPRYKIIEKKQPVAFWCNPISGHNTLYWYLQNLGQGPELLIRYENEEAVDDSQLPKDRFSAERLKGVDSTLKIQPAELGDSAVYLCASSRGAANTGELFFGEGSRLTVL.

The CDR3 sequence: CASSPQTGNIGNEQFF. CDR3 bases: TGTGCCAGCAGCCCCCAGACAGGGAATATCGGGAATGAGCAGTTCTTC. This chain uses TRBV9 with TRBJ2-1; 7 positions match TRBD1. V lost 4 bases to trimming and J lost 7 bases; unmatched junction nucleotides: 14. Germline lookup yields CDR1 SGDLS and CDR2 YYNGEE. The CDR3 spans 16 residues.

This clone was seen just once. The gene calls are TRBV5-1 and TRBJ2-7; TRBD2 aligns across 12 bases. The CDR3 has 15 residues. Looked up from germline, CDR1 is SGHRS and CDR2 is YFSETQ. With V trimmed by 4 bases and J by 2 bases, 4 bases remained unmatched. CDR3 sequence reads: CASSPTSGGTYEQYF. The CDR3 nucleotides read TGCGCCAGCAGCCCCACTAGCGGGGGGACCTACGAGCAGTACTTC.

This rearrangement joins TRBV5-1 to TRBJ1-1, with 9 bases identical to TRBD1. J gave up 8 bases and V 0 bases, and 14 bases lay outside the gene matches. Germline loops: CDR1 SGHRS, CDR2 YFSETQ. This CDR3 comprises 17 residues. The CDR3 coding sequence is TGCGCCAGCAGCTTGGAGGGACAGGGCTACTCGGTCGGCGAAGCTTTCTTT. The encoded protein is CASSLEGQGYSVGEAFF.

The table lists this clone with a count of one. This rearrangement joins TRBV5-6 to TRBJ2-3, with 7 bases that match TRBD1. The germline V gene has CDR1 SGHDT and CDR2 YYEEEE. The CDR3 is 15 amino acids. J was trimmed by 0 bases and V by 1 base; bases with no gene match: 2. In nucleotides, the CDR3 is TGTGCCAGCAGCTTGAGGGGGCTTAGCACAGATACGCAGTATTTT. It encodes CASSLRGLSTDTQYF.